Listed here are 5 T cell receptor beta chains from one sample, sequenced in a study of tissue T cells after allogeneic stem cell transplantation. Assay used: immunoSEQ multiplex PCR; TCRdb lists only in-frame clones, some missing. The sample carries 25,000 to 30,000 clones, 65% to 90% recorded once. Sequenced here: blood, sampled before transplantation. All receptors derive from a woman aged 18-49 years who later had graft-versus-host disease after an allogeneic stem cell transplant.

The V call is TRBV28, the J call TRBJ2-7, with D unresolved. CDR1 and CDR2 (germline): MDHEN, SYDVKM. With 6 bases removed from V and 4 bases from J, the gap between germline ends came to 7 bases. This CDR3 contains 11 residues. The DNA for the CDR3 is TGTGCCAGCAGCCCAAGATACGAGCAGTACTTC. It encodes CASSPRYEQYF.

The chain links TRBV7-2 to TRBJ2-7; D not certain. There are 15 residues in the CDR3. The V end was cut by 5 bases, the J end by 0 bases, with 14 bases between. From germline, CDR1 is SGHTA and CDR2 FQGNSA. The CDR3 here is CASSPLASHSYEQYF. In nucleotides, the CDR3 is TGTGCCAGCAGCCCCTTGGCATCACACTCCTACGAGCAGTACTTC.

This chain joins TRBV6-5 and TRBJ1-1, with D possibly matching TRBD1 (5 bases). The ends were cut back, 4 bases at V and 1 base at J, with 7 bases in the middle. There are 13 residues in the CDR3. CDR1 and CDR2 from the germline V gene are MNHEY and SVGAGI. CDR3 in DNA: TGTGCCAGCAGTTTGGGGGGGAACACTGAAGCTTTCTTT. Its protein is CASSLGGNTEAFF.

This clone has only a few counts. V is TRBV30 and J is TRBJ2-7; 7 nucleotides line up with TRBD1. The CDR3 loop spans 12 amino acids. The V and J ends lost 2 bases and 2 bases, in that order; junction bases with no gene match: 0. Per the germline V gene, CDR1 is GTSNPN and CDR2 is SVGIG (reference sequence). The chain's CDR3 is CAWSQGAYEQYF. CDR3 DNA sequence: TGTGCCTGGAGTCAGGGGGCCTACGAGCAGTACTTC.

CDR3 DNA sequence: TGTGCCAGCAGCGTAGGCCTGCGGGGGCACACAGATACGCAGTATTTT. Residues: CASSVGLRGHTDTQYF. This chain connects TRBV9 to TRBJ2-3; TRBD2 might be the D (7 bases). Germline lookup yields CDR1 SGDLS and CDR2 YYNGEE. V was trimmed by 0 bases and J by 2 bases, leaving 13 bases between them. CDR3 length: 16 residues.